The source of this TCR beta chain is a study of T cell responses to AZD1222 COVID-19 vaccine. This clone was counted a single time. Its antigen is as yet unknown. Findings and caveats of the study: Repertoire collection took place solely once the T cell response had peaked. Unmutated variant regions are reportedly the target of nearly half of TCRs that are spike-specific. Most donors were white British, females outnumbered males, and clonal diversity was possibly underestimated.

CDR3 length: 15 amino acids. Germline V gene sequence: CDR1 SGDLS, CDR2 YYNGEE. Trimming cost V 2 bases and J 1 base, with 13 bases left between them. The protocol was immunoSEQ multiplex PCR, while the TCRdb copy is restricted to in-frame clones and leaves out a portion. The profile covers approximately 130,000 clones, with 85% to 95% appearing a single time and 1.6% taken by the ten largest. This receptor was identified in an adult in good health. The source was peripheral blood, collected on day 0 of AZD1222 vaccination. This chain links TRBV9 with TRBJ2-7; D possibly corresponds to TRBD2 (5 bases). As DNA, the CDR3 is TGTGCCAGCAGCGTCATCCGGGAACCTTCCTACGAGCAGTACTTC. This encodes CASSVIREPSYEQYF. Full variable domain (remainder filled in from reference TRBV9 and TRBJ2-7): DSGVTQTPKHLITATGQRVTLRCSPRSGDLSVYWYQQSLDQGLQFLIQYYNGEERAKGNILERFSAQQFPDLHSELNLSSLELGDSALYFCASSVIREPSYEQYFGPGTRLTVT.